This TCR beta chain was profiled in a study of T cells in narcolepsy. On the study more broadly: Enrolled donors included narcolepsy type 1 or type 2 patients and healthy controls. Findings and caveats of the study: Same-patient CSF and blood CD4+ T cell clonotypes included HCRT-specific and TRIB2-specific autoreactive ones. Blood of same and different patients, but not healthy controls, reportedly held recurring autoreactive clonotypes.

The protocol was immunoSEQ multiplex PCR, while the TCRdb copy is restricted to in-frame clones and leaves out a portion. The sample carries roughly 35,000 clones, approximately 85% recorded once. Trimming pared 10 bases from V and 6 bases from J, leaving 18 bases between. There are 13 residues in the CDR3. Germline assignment: CDR1 LNHDA and CDR2 SQIVND (reference sequence). With regard to this clone: The antigen remains undetermined.

The chain combines TRBV19 with TRBJ1-2, with D perhaps TRBD1 (5 bases). Sequenced input: CD45RA- memory CD4+ T cells from PBMCs. The TCR was taken from a human donor with narcolepsy. For the CDR3, the DNA is TGTGCCACCCACTCAGGGAGGGCCCATGGCTACACCTTC. Protein: CATHSGRAHGYTF.